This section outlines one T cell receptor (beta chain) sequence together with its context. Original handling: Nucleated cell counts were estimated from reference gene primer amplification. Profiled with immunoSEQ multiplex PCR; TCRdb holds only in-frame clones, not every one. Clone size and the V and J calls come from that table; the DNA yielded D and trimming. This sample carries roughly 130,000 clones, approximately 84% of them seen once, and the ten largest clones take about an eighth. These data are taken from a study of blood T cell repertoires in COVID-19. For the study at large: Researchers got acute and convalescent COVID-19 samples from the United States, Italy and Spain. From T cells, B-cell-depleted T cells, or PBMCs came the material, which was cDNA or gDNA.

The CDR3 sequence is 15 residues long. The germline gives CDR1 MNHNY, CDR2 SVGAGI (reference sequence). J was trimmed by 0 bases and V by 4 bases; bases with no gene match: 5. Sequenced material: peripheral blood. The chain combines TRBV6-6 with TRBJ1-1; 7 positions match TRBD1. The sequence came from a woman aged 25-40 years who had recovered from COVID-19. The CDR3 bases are TGTGCCAGCAGTTCGACAGGGACAATGAACACTGAAGCTTTCTTT. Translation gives CASSSTGTMNTEAFF.